Here is one TCR beta chain with its context. The data originate from a study of cytotoxic CD8 clonotypes in ibrutinib-treated CLL. Repertoires were generated with immunoSEQ multiplex PCR, while TCRdb's copy carries only in-frame clones and drops some. The sample consists of more than 300,000 clones, around four fifths of them appearing once. The TCR sequence derives from a human donor with chronic lymphocytic leukemia. The sequencing used PBMCs, collected before ibrutinib treatment.

CDR3 DNA sequence: TGTGCCAGCAGCTCGGGACAGTTCACAGATACGCAGTATTTT. This translates into CASSSGQFTDTQYF. The chain employs TRBV7-6 and TRBJ2-3, with 7 positions matching TRBD1. Germline V gives CDR1 SGHVS, CDR2 FNYEAQ. V trimming: 4 bases; J trimming: 2 bases; junction bases outside the gene matches: 3. The CDR3 runs 14 residues.